The 5 T cell receptor beta chains presented below share a single source sample, sequenced in a study of cytomegalovirus exposure and HLA in healthy donors. PCR primers comprised 60 Vbeta and 13 Jbeta primers. Assay used: immunoSEQ multiplex PCR; TCRdb lists only in-frame clones, some missing. The sample consists of 70,000 to 95,000 clones, around 78% of them appearing once. Sequencing input: PBMCs. The receptors originated from a man between 40 and 49 years old in good health and CMV-seronegative.

This clone was observed a handful of times. V and J are TRBV14 and TRBJ2-7, with 14 bases matching TRBD2. Germline V lookup: CDR1 SGHDN, CDR2 FVKESK. CDR3 size: 15 residues. After removal of 4 bases from V and 6 bases from J, the junction contained 5 bases not matched to a gene. The chain's CDR3 is CASSLRGLAGGEQYF. CDR3 nucleotides: TGTGCCAGCAGCCTCCGAGGACTAGCGGGAGGCGAGCAGTACTTC.

The chain is built from TRBV7-6 and TRBJ2-5, with TRBD2 matching over 9 bases. This CDR3 has 15 amino acids. Germline V gives CDR1 SGHVS, CDR2 FNYEAQ. J gave up 2 bases and V 5 bases, and 6 bases lay outside the gene matches. The CDR3 is CASSPGLARQETQYF. The CDR3 nucleotides are TGTGCCAGCAGCCCCGGACTAGCGAGACAAGAGACCCAGTACTTC. Full variable domain (outside the CDR3, taken from reference TRBV7-6 and TRBJ2-5): GAGVSQSPRYKVTKRGQDVALRCDPISGHVSLYWYRQALGQGPEFLTYFNYEAQQDKSGLPNDRFSAERPEGSISTLTIQRTEQRDSAMYRCASSPGLARQETQYFGPGTRLLVL.

This clone has a handful of counts. The rearrangement joins TRBV6-6 to TRBJ2-7, with 8 positions matching TRBD2. The V and J ends lost 2 bases and 4 bases, in that order; junction bases with no gene match: 1. From germline, CDR1 is MNHNY and CDR2 SVGAGI (reference sequence). This CDR3 contains 13 residues. DNA for the CDR3: TGTGCCAGCAGTTACGGCGGGAGGTACGAGCAGTACTTC. It translates to CASSYGGRYEQYF.

The genes are TRBV27 and TRBJ1-6; D perhaps matches TRBD1 (5 bases). This CDR3 is built from 14 residues. CDR1 is MNHEY and CDR2 is SMNVEV in the germline V gene (reference sequence). Trimming took off 4 bases at V and 6 bases at J, with 10 bases between the two ends. CDR3 sequence (DNA): TGTGCCAGCAGTTCGGGACTGGTTAATTCACCCCTCCACTTT. Protein sequence: CASSSGLVNSPLHF.

V and J are TRBV5-6 and TRBJ1-5, with TRBD1 identical over 10 bases. Germline CDR1 reads SGHDT; CDR2 reads YYEEEE. The trim removed 2 bases at V and 5 bases at J, leaving 1 base unmatched. The CDR3 is made up of 14 amino acids. CDR3 amino acids: CASSFGQGDQPQHF. The CDR3 bases are TGTGCCAGCAGCTTCGGACAGGGGGATCAGCCCCAGCATTTT.